The 8 T cell receptor beta chains reported below all come from one sample, sequenced in a study of regulatory T cells in long-lasting Graves disease (dated by TCRdb to the early 2020s). Library creation used multiplex PCR. The instrument was an Illumina HiSeq 4000. TCR beta libraries were built with iRepertoire HTBI primers and Arm-PCR amplification of CDR3 regions. The public reads were reprocessed in TCRdb via fastp at Q25 and MiXCR, keeping in-frame beta chains. Rows are combined by CDR3 protein, so each entry shows the most common genes and DNA. For this sample there are a few hundred thousand distinct CDR3 sequences; around 23% appear just once. The biggest ten clones account for roughly three fifths of the sample. Explained via the paper, the time point label denotes: persistent/refractory GD, antithyroid drugs over 5 years with positive TRAb. For both TCR sequencing and RNA sequencing, RNA was extracted from PBMCs in TRIzol.

Sequenced here: peripheral blood mononuclear cells (PBMCs), sampled when the disease was refractory, from a patient treated with antithyroid drugs. These receptors originate from a female donor with Graves disease.

The chain uses TRBV7-4 and TRBJ1-5; no clear D gene. From germline, CDR1 is SGHVT and CDR2 SQSDAQ. The CDR3 has 14 residues. Trimming shortened V by 5 bases and J by 5 bases, and 13 bases separated the two germline ends. Written as DNA, the CDR3 is TGTGCCAGCAGCCCGACGAAGCCCGATCAGCCCCAGCATTTT. This encodes CASSPTKPDQPQHF.

In regard to this clonotype: A clone one base away is much larger, so this may be a read error. This sequence joins TRBV29-1 and TRBJ1-2, with 8 bases matching TRBD1. This CDR3 comprises 13 residues. CDR1 and CDR2 from the germline V gene are SQVTM and ANQGSEA. The CDR3 region is CSVPKTGDYGCTF. CDR3 coding DNA: TGCAGCGTTCCTAAGACAGGGGACTATGGCTGCACCTTC.

The J gene is TRBJ1-4, the V gene TRBV6-5; D not resolved. The CDR3 totals 16 residues. Germline V gene data show CDR1 as MNHEY and CDR2 as SVGAGI. Trimming took off 0 bases at V and 4 bases at J, with 12 bases between the two ends. In DNA, the CDR3 is TGTGCCAGCAGTTACTCGAGGGCAGGCTATAATGAAAAACTGTTTTTT. Amino acids: CASSYSRAGYNEKLFF.

This clonotype was recorded many times. The chain has TRBV20-1 and TRBJ2-7; D is tentatively TRBD1 or TRBD2 (5 bases each). Germline CDR1 DFQATT, CDR2 SNEGSKA (reference sequence). Deletions cut 3 bases from V and 5 bases from J, with 17 bases between. CDR3 length equals 14 residues. CDR3 amino acids: CSARGFWGSDEQYF. The CDR3 coding sequence is TGCAGTGCTAGGGGATTTTGGGGGAGCGACGAGCAGTACTTC.

This clonotype was observed a handful of times. V usage is TRBV20-1 and J usage is TRBJ1-4; 7 bases agree with TRBD1. CDR3 length: 16 amino acids. Per germline, CDR1 DFQATT and CDR2 SNEGSKA (reference sequence). The V segment lost 0 bases and the J segment 5 bases; nucleotides outside the gene matches: 9. CDR3 sequence reads: CSARESRDRWNEKLFF. The CDR3 nucleotides read TGCAGTGCTAGAGAGTCCCGGGACAGATGGAATGAAAAACTGTTTTTT.

The chain uses TRBV30 and TRBJ1-4; 9 nucleotides agree with TRBD1. J was trimmed by 4 bases and V by 0 bases; bases with no gene match: 6. The CDR3 spans 16 residues. From germline, CDR1 is GTSNPN and CDR2 SVGIG (reference sequence). The CDR3 nucleotides read TGTGCCTGGAGTGTAAAAACGACAGGGGGTAATGAAAAACTGTTTTTT. It yields the protein CAWSVKTTGGNEKLFF.

This clonotype was seen a handful of times. The chain has TRBV30 and TRBJ2-5, with D tentatively TRBD2 (6 bases). From germline, CDR1 is GTSNPN and CDR2 SVGIG (reference sequence). There are 15 residues in the CDR3. V gave up 0 bases and J gave up 5 bases, with 16 bases separating them. Written as DNA, the CDR3 is TGTGCCTGGAGTGTATCGGGACTTATATACGAGACCCAGTACTTC. The encoded protein is CAWSVSGLIYETQYF.

This clonotype was counted a few times. The chain recombines TRBV7-2 with TRBJ2-2; 9 bases line up with TRBD2. From germline, CDR1 is SGHTA and CDR2 FQGNSA. V dropped 5 bases and J dropped 6; count of bases not matched to a gene: 10. This CDR3 is built from 16 residues. The CDR3 here is CASSPGIAGVAGELFF. The CDR3 DNA sequence: TGTGCCAGCAGCCCAGGAATAGCGGGAGTTGCCGGGGAGCTGTTTTTT.